The present entry profiles one T cell receptor beta chain with its context. This clone showed up just once. The clone's antigen remains unknown. Per-base quality was not reported, and no clone a single base away is much larger than it. The sample is drawn from a study of blood T cell repertoires in COVID-19 (dated by TCRdb to the early 2020s). For the wider study: Collaborator samples came from the United States, Italy and Spain and covered acute and convalescent phases of COVID-19. Deeply sampled blood TCRbeta repertoires from subjects exposed to, actively infected with, or recovered from COVID-19 were included in the dataset. The prospective study material was composed of cDNA or gDNA derived from T cells, B-cell-depleted T cells, or PBMCs. A freely available public database, intended as a resource for researchers studying the immune response to SARS-CoV-2, is where the repertoires were released. Nearly every sample came with metadata listing a de-identified subject ID, COVID-19 status, age in years and sex. The samples were drawn from two sources: the first 160 participants of the ongoing ImmuneRACE study, and 1,200 or so subjects contributed by 6 global collaborators. HLA class I and class II types, where available, came from metadata supplied by the sample provider rather than from assay-based typing. General study outcomes and caveats: The quantity of clinical and demographic metadata differed by source and by participant and was supplied without curation.

The collaborating institutions used their own protocols to collect whole blood in K2EDTA tubes. Collaborator samples were shipped for TCRbeta analysis as frozen whole blood, isolated PBMCs, or DNA extracted from either sample type. The immunoSEQ Assay, a bias-controlled multiplex PCR, was used to amplify TCRbeta CDR3 regions from genomic DNA. From the authors' description of their analysis: The number of nucleated cells in each sample was estimated by amplification of reference gene primers within the assay. To quantify the absolute abundance of each unique TCRbeta CDR3 rearrangement, sequence reads were collapsed and filtered. Productive Simpson clonality was computed per sample as the square root of Simpson's diversity index over productive rearrangements. Imported from immuneACCESS, the table was reduced by TCRdb to in-frame sequences with V and J called. These copies leave out some clones; in studies compared against another copy, an unresolved V gene accounts for under half, and the cause of the remainder is not known. Clonal size and the V and J genes are those of that table, whereas D and trimming came from the DNA. The sample has approximately 200,000 clones on record, 75% to 90% of them singletons. The top ten clones comprise more than 3% of the sample.

From the germline V gene, CDR1 is MDHEN and CDR2 is SYDVKM. Between the V and J ends, shortened by 2 bases and 0 bases respectively, the junction contains 8 bases. The CDR3 contains 14 residues, cysteine and phenylalanine counted. Solely the CDR3 DNA is kept, with 42 bases framed from the first base. The specimen sequenced was peripheral blood. The receptor was derived from a man in his 60s with acute or convalescent COVID-19. The sequence is built from TRBV28 and TRBJ2-7, with the D gene too uncertain to name. Read as DNA, the sequence is TGTGCCAGCAGTTTAGGGCAGAGCTCCTACGAGCAGTACTTC. The encoded protein is CASSLGQSSYEQYF.